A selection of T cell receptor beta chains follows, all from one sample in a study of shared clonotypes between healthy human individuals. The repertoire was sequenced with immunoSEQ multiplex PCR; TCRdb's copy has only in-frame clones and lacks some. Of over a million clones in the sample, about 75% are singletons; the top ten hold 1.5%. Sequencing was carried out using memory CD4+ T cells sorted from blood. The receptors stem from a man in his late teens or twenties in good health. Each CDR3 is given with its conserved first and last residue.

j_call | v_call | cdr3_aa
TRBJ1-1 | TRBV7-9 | CASSPLLRYTEAFF
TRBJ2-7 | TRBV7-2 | CASSSKGTSGSLHEQYF
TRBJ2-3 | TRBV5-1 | CASSLTGLSTDTQYF
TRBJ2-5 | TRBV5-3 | CARRRTGTGEETQYF
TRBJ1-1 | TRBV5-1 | CASSLVPGGMGTEAFF
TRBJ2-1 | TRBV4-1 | CASSQDSQGSYNEQFF
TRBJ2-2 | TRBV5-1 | CASSLVPGANTGELFF
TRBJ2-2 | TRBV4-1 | CASSLQGLAGGATGELFF
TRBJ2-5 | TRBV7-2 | CASSLVGLRDGTQYF
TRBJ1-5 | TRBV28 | CASKTPGQGAHQPQHF